This T cell receptor beta chain stems from a study of cytomegalovirus exposure and HLA in healthy donors. Looking at the study overall: Among the approximately 410 genotyped donors, more than 70% were placed in the Caucasian-associated ancestry cluster.

Remarks on this clone: Its target is not known.

General study results and limits: Reports indicate that TCR beta sequences accurately predicted the HLA-A and HLA-B alleles of most subjects. A link between a missense DCLRE1C variant and TCR beta V- and J-gene trimming emerged from a later analysis.

The PCR had 60 Vbeta and 13 Jbeta primers. Profiled with immunoSEQ multiplex PCR; TCRdb holds only in-frame clones, not every one. The top ten hold roughly 3% of the sample, which has 150,000 to 200,000 clones, 75% seen once. Germline-derived CDR1 and CDR2 are SGHTA and FQGNSA. There are 13 residues in the CDR3. Trimming stripped 5 bases from V and 5 bases from J, with 10 bases between. This receptor was taken from a woman between 45 and 65 years old in good health and CMV-seropositive. The gene calls are TRBV7-2 and TRBJ1-5; D remains ambiguous. Specimen: PBMCs. For the CDR3, the DNA is TGTGCCAGCAGCCAAAGACTTGATCAGCCCCAGCATTTT. This codes for CASSQRLDQPQHF. Complete variable domain (other parts from reference TRBV7-2 and TRBJ1-5): GAGVSQSPSNKVTEKGKDVELRCDPISGHTALYWYRQSLGQGLEFLIYFQGNSAPDKSGLPSDRFSAERTGGSVSTLTIQRTQQEDSAVYLCASSQRLDQPQHFGDGTRLSIL.